A selection of T cell receptor beta chains follows, all from one sample in a study of T cell responses to AZD1222 COVID-19 vaccine. Profiling relied on immunoSEQ multiplex PCR, and the TCRdb table lists in-frame clones only, not all of them. The table includes around 250,000 clones, about 92% detected once. The starting material was peripheral blood, obtained on day 0 of AZD1222 vaccination. The receptors come from an adult in good health. Both conserved end residues are part of each CDR3. A D gene is named only where the DNA matches it firmly. Clone size appears in some rows only: once, few, many, or a class for an expanded clone.

clone size: NA; J gene: TRBJ2-7; D gene: TRBD1; V gene: TRBV28; CDR3 DNA: TGTGCCAGCAGTCGGACAGGGTACGAGCAGTACTTC; CDR3 protein: CASSRTGYEQYF
clone size: once; J gene: TRBJ2-6; D gene: TRBD1; V gene: TRBV19; CDR3 DNA: TGTGCCAGTAGTGAACACAGGGGTTCTGGGGCCAACGTCCTGACTTTC; CDR3 protein: CASSEHRGSGANVLTF
clone size: NA; J gene: TRBJ2-7; D gene: TRBD2; V gene: TRBV4-2; CDR3 DNA: TGTGCCAGCAGCCAAGATAGGTCTAGCGGCTCCTACGAGCAGTACTTC; CDR3 protein: CASSQDRSSGSYEQYF
clone size: NA; J gene: TRBJ1-1; D gene: TRBD1; V gene: TRBV27; CDR3 DNA: TGTGCCAGCAGTAGGGACAGGGCGACGGTAAACACTGAAGCTTTCTTT; CDR3 protein: CASSRDRATVNTEAFF
clone size: NA; J gene: TRBJ2-2; D gene: NA; V gene: TRBV7-6; CDR3 DNA: TGTGCCAGCAGCTTAGAACATGGGGCGCACGGGGAGCTGTTTTTT; CDR3 protein: CASSLEHGAHGELFF
clone size: NA; J gene: TRBJ2-7; D gene: TRBD1; V gene: TRBV13; CDR3 DNA: TGTGCCAGCAGCTCCGGGACAGGGTATAGCGAGCAGTACTTC; CDR3 protein: CASSSGTGYSEQYF
clone size: NA; J gene: TRBJ2-7; D gene: TRBD1; V gene: TRBV5-1; CDR3 DNA: TGCGCCAGCAGCTCCCCGGGACAGGGGGCTGTGGGGGAGCAGTACTTC; CDR3 protein: CASSSPGQGAVGEQYF
clone size: NA; J gene: TRBJ2-7; D gene: NA; V gene: TRBV19; CDR3 DNA: TGTGCCAGTAGTCTGGAGCCGACAGGAATCTACGAGCAGTACTTC; CDR3 protein: CASSLEPTGIYEQYF
clone size: NA; J gene: TRBJ2-2; D gene: NA; V gene: TRBV27; CDR3 DNA: TGTGCCAGCAGTTTGGCGGGAAACACCGGGGAGCTGTTTTTT; CDR3 protein: CASSLAGNTGELFF
clone size: NA; J gene: TRBJ2-7; D gene: TRBD2; V gene: TRBV5-1; CDR3 DNA: TGCGCCAGCAGCCCCCAAGGCGGGGGGGGCCTAAAGCAGTACTTC; CDR3 protein: CASSPQGGGGLKQYF
clone size: NA; J gene: TRBJ1-3; D gene: NA; V gene: TRBV4-1; CDR3 DNA: TGCGCCAGCAGCCCCGTTTCGAATACCCGGACCATATATTTT; CDR3 protein: CASSPVSNTRTIYF
clone size: NA; J gene: TRBJ2-7; D gene: NA; V gene: TRBV16; CDR3 DNA: TGTGCCAGCAGCCAATCTGACGCGGAGCAGTACTTC; CDR3 protein: CASSQSDAEQYF
clone size: NA; J gene: TRBJ1-3; D gene: NA; V gene: TRBV18; CDR3 DNA: TGTGCCAGCTCACCAAGTTTGTTAGAGAGAAGGAGAAACACCATATATTTT; CDR3 protein: CASSPSLLERRRNTIYF
clone size: NA; J gene: TRBJ1-2; D gene: TRBD1; V gene: TRBV7-2; CDR3 DNA: TGTGCCAGCAGACACGACAGGGGCGTAAACTATGGCTACACCTTC; CDR3 protein: CASRHDRGVNYGYTF
clone size: once; J gene: TRBJ1-5; D gene: NA; V gene: TRBV5-1; CDR3 DNA: TGCGCCAGCAGCCCTGAACCGGTTCCAAATCAGCCCCAGCATTTT; CDR3 protein: CASSPEPVPNQPQHF
clone size: NA; J gene: TRBJ2-3; D gene: NA; V gene: TRBV10-1; CDR3 DNA: TGCGCCAGCAGTGAGTCGAGGACAGATACGCAGTATTTT; CDR3 protein: CASSESRTDTQYF
clone size: NA; J gene: TRBJ2-7; D gene: NA; V gene: TRBV10-3; CDR3 DNA: TGTGCCATCAGTGAGTCGAACTACGAGCAGTACTTC; CDR3 protein: CAISESNYEQYF
clone size: NA; J gene: TRBJ1-1; D gene: NA; V gene: TRBV5-4; CDR3 DNA: TGTGCCAGCAGCTTGGGCCAGATGAACACTGAAGCTTTCTTT; CDR3 protein: CASSLGQMNTEAFF
clone size: NA; J gene: TRBJ1-5; D gene: NA; V gene: TRBV21-1; CDR3 DNA: TGTGCCAGCAGCAATCCCAGACACGCCCCTAGCAATCAGCCCCAGCATTTT; CDR3 protein: CASSNPRHAPSNQPQHF
clone size: NA; J gene: TRBJ2-2; D gene: NA; V gene: TRBV5-1; CDR3 DNA: TGCGCCAGCAGCCGCGGGGAGGCGGACACCGGGGAGCTGTTTTTT; CDR3 protein: CASSRGEADTGELFF
clone size: NA; J gene: TRBJ1-5; D gene: NA; V gene: TRBV7-8; CDR3 DNA: TGTGCCAGCAGCCATAAGGGTCAGCCCCAGCATTTT; CDR3 protein: CASSHKGQPQHF
clone size: NA; J gene: TRBJ2-7; D gene: NA; V gene: TRBV2; CDR3 DNA: TGTGCCAGCAGGGAAGGCACCCCCTACGAGCAGTACTTC; CDR3 protein: CASREGTPYEQYF
clone size: NA; J gene: TRBJ2-3; D gene: NA; V gene: TRBV3-1/TRBV3-2; CDR3 DNA: TGTGCCAGCAGCTTTGGGACCACCCCCACGTATACGCAGTATTTT; CDR3 protein: CASSFGTTPTYTQYF
clone size: NA; J gene: TRBJ1-5; D gene: TRBD1; V gene: TRBV19; CDR3 DNA: TGTGCCAGTAGTATAGTCCCCAGGGGGAACAATCAGCCCCAGCATTTT; CDR3 protein: CASSIVPRGNNQPQHF
clone size: NA; J gene: TRBJ1-4; D gene: NA; V gene: TRBV6-6; CDR3 DNA: TGTGCCAGCAGCCGTGGAGCTAATGAAAAACTGTTTTTT; CDR3 protein: CASSRGANEKLFF
clone size: NA; J gene: TRBJ1-1; D gene: NA; V gene: TRBV29-1; CDR3 DNA: TGCAGCGTCCGACAACAGGGGAACACTGAAGCTTTCTTT; CDR3 protein: CSVRQQGNTEAFF
clone size: NA; J gene: TRBJ2-2; D gene: TRBD2; V gene: TRBV14; CDR3 DNA: TGTGCCAGCAGCCCACGGGTAGCGGGCGGGGAGCTGTTTTTT; CDR3 protein: CASSPRVAGGELFF
clone size: NA; J gene: TRBJ2-7; D gene: NA; V gene: TRBV28; CDR3 DNA: TGTGCCAGCAGTGTGGGGGGCGCCCCCTACGAGCAGTACTTC; CDR3 protein: CASSVGGAPYEQYF
clone size: NA; J gene: TRBJ1-2; D gene: NA; V gene: TRBV7-9; CDR3 DNA: TGTGCCAGCAGCTTAGAGGGCTATGGCTACACCTTC; CDR3 protein: CASSLEGYGYTF
clone size: NA; J gene: TRBJ1-1; D gene: NA; V gene: TRBV25-1; CDR3 DNA: TGTGCCAGCAGTGAGACCTCCATGAACACTGAAGCTTTCTTT; CDR3 protein: CASSETSMNTEAFF
clone size: NA; J gene: TRBJ2-3; D gene: NA; V gene: TRBV2; CDR3 DNA: TGTGCCAGCACCCGACACACAGATACGCAGTATTTT; CDR3 protein: CASTRHTDTQYF
clone size: NA; J gene: TRBJ2-3; D gene: TRBD1; V gene: TRBV9; CDR3 DNA: TGTGCCAGCAGCGTAGGGACAGGGGGATCAGATACGCAGTATTTT; CDR3 protein: CASSVGTGGSDTQYF
clone size: NA; J gene: TRBJ1-6; D gene: NA; V gene: TRBV28; CDR3 DNA: TGTGCCAGCAGCCGACCGAGGGGCTCTTATAATTCACCCCTCCACTTT; CDR3 protein: CASSRPRGSYNSPLHF
clone size: NA; J gene: TRBJ2-5; D gene: TRBD1; V gene: TRBV10-3; CDR3 DNA: TGTGCCATCAGTGAGCACAGGGGGCGGGAGACCCAGTACTTC; CDR3 protein: CAISEHRGRETQYF
clone size: NA; J gene: TRBJ2-6; D gene: NA; V gene: TRBV3-1/TRBV3-2; CDR3 DNA: TGTGCCAGCAGTCAAGTTTCTTTGAGGGGAGCGGGGGCCAACGTCCTGACTTTC; CDR3 protein: CASSQVSLRGAGANVLTF
clone size: once; J gene: TRBJ1-3; D gene: NA; V gene: TRBV28; CDR3 DNA: TGTGCCAGCACACCCGGGGGTCCCGGAAACACCATATATTTT; CDR3 protein: CASTPGGPGNTIYF
clone size: NA; J gene: TRBJ1-2; D gene: NA; V gene: TRBV7-9; CDR3 DNA: TGTGCCAGCAGCTTAGCGATCGAAGATGGCTACACCTTC; CDR3 protein: CASSLAIEDGYTF
clone size: NA; J gene: TRBJ2-5; D gene: NA; V gene: TRBV2; CDR3 DNA: TGTGCCAGCAGGCAGGAATGGGAGACCCAGTACTTC; CDR3 protein: CASRQEWETQYF
clone size: NA; J gene: TRBJ1-2; D gene: NA; V gene: TRBV6-5; CDR3 DNA: TGTGCCAGCAGTTACTCTAGGACAGTGGAGGGCTACACCTTC; CDR3 protein: CASSYSRTVEGYTF
clone size: NA; J gene: TRBJ2-7; D gene: NA; V gene: TRBV7-2; CDR3 DNA: TGTGCCAGCAGCCGCCAGCCAGAGTACGAGCAGTACTTC; CDR3 protein: CASSRQPEYEQYF
clone size: NA; J gene: TRBJ1-4; D gene: NA; V gene: TRBV7-8; CDR3 DNA: TGTGCCAGCAGCTTATCAACTAGCGGAAAACTGTTTTTT; CDR3 protein: CASSLSTSGKLFF
clone size: NA; J gene: TRBJ2-7; D gene: TRBD2; V gene: TRBV9; CDR3 DNA: TGTGCCAGCAGCGTAGGCGGGGGACTAGCCTACGAGCAGTACTTC; CDR3 protein: CASSVGGGLAYEQYF
clone size: NA; J gene: TRBJ2-7; D gene: NA; V gene: TRBV6-5; CDR3 DNA: TGTGCCAGCATTATTGGGCCGACTAAAACCTACGAGCAGTACTTC; CDR3 protein: CASIIGPTKTYEQYF
clone size: NA; J gene: TRBJ2-5; D gene: TRBD2; V gene: TRBV2; CDR3 DNA: TGTGCCAGAAACGAGGCTAGCGGGGGCAAGGCGACCCAGTACTTC; CDR3 protein: CARNEASGGKATQYF
clone size: once; J gene: TRBJ2-5; D gene: TRBD2; V gene: TRBV5-1; CDR3 DNA: TGCGCCAGCAGCTTGAGGGCGGGGGAAAAAGAGACCCAGTACTTC; CDR3 protein: CASSLRAGEKETQYF
clone size: NA; J gene: TRBJ1-2; D gene: NA; V gene: TRBV28; CDR3 DNA: TGTGCCAGCAGTATTGCGCCCTCTAACTATGGCTACACCTTC; CDR3 protein: CASSIAPSNYGYTF
clone size: NA; J gene: TRBJ1-5; D gene: TRBD1; V gene: TRBV28; CDR3 DNA: TGTGCCAGCATCGGACAGGGTGGCAATCAGCCCCAGCATTTT; CDR3 protein: CASIGQGGNQPQHF
clone size: NA; J gene: TRBJ2-1; D gene: TRBD2; V gene: TRBV7-6; CDR3 DNA: TGTGCCAGCAATAGCGGGCCGAGCTCCTACAATGAGCAGTTCTTC; CDR3 protein: CASNSGPSSYNEQFF
clone size: NA; J gene: TRBJ1-4; D gene: NA; V gene: TRBV11-2; CDR3 DNA: TGTGCCAGCAGCTCCATTCAGGGAACTAATGAAAAACTGTTTTTT; CDR3 protein: CASSSIQGTNEKLFF
clone size: NA; J gene: TRBJ2-7; D gene: NA; V gene: TRBV13; CDR3 DNA: TGTGCCAGCGGGGGCGGGACCTACGAGCAGTACTTC; CDR3 protein: CASGGGTYEQYF
clone size: NA; J gene: TRBJ2-1; D gene: NA; V gene: TRBV6-1; CDR3 DNA: TGTGCCAGCAGTGAAGTGGGACGCCCATACAATGAGCAGTTCTTC; CDR3 protein: CASSEVGRPYNEQFF